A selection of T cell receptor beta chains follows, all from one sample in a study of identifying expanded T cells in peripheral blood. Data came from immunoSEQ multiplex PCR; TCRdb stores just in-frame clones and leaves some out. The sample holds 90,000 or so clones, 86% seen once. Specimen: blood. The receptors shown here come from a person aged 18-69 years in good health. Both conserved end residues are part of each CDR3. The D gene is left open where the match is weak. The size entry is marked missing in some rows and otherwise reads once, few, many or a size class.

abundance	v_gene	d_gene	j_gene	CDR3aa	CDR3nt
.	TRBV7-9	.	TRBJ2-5	CASSLNVRTTQETQYF	TGTGCCAGCAGCTTAAATGTGAGGACAACACAAGAGACCCAGTACTTC
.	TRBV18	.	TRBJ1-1	CASSGNTEAFF	TGTGCCAGCTCCGGTAACACTGAAGCTTTCTTT
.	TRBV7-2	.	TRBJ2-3	CASSEEVRWDTQYF	TGTGCCAGCAGCGAAGAAGTAAGATGGGATACGCAGTATTTT
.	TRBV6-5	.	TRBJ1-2	CASSETASHPGDTF	TGTGCCAGCAGCGAGACCGCTTCTCACCCTGGCGACACCTTC
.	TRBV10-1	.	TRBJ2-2	CASSGGAANTGELFF	TGCGCCAGCAGTGGAGGGGCAGCGAACACCGGGGAGCTGTTTTTT
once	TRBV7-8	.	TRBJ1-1	CASSFAGPGQAAAEAFF	TGTGCCAGCAGCTTCGCCGGCCCGGGACAAGCCGCCGCTGAAGCTTTCTTT
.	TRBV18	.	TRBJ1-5	CASSLFTESYQPQHF	TGTGCCAGCTCACTATTTACAGAAAGCTATCAGCCCCAGCATTTT
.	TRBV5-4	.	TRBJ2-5	CASSLFGGETQYF	TGTGCCAGCAGCTTGTTCGGTGGAGAGACCCAGTACTTC
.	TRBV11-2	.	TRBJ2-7	CASSFHRSGAEQYF	TGTGCCAGCAGCTTTCATAGGTCAGGCGCCGAGCAGTACTTC
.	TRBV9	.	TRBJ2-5	CASSVGGNQETQYF	TGTGCCAGCAGCGTAGGCGGGAATCAAGAGACCCAGTACTTC
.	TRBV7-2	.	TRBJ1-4	CASSLGLYEKLFF	TGTGCCAGCAGCTTGGGGTTGTATGAAAAACTGTTTTTT
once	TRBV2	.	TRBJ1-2	CASSEGGIYGYTF	TGTGCCAGCAGTGAAGGGGGGATATATGGCTACACCTTC
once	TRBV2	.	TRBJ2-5	CASTRGLGYQETQYF	TGTGCCAGCACCCGTGGGCTGGGGTACCAAGAGACCCAGTACTTC
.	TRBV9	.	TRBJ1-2	CASSSNYGYTF	TGTGCCAGCAGCAGCAACTATGGCTACACCTTC
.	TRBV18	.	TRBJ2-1	CASSPSQGRLRNEQFF	TGTGCCAGCTCACCGTCTCAGGGTAGGTTGCGGAATGAGCAGTTCTTC
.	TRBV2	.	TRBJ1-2	CASSEKGDAGYTF	TGTGCCAGCAGTGAAAAGGGTGATGCAGGCTACACCTTC
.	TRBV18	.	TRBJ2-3	CASSPRLTQGNLHTQYF	TGTGCCAGCTCACCACGGTTAACTCAGGGAAACTTGCATACGCAGTATTTT
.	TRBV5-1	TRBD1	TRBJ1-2	CASRTGTDYGYTF	TGCGCCAGCCGGACAGGGACTGACTATGGCTACACCTTC
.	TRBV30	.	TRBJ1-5	CAWSYSELNQPQHF	TGTGCCTGGAGTTACTCCGAATTAAATCAGCCCCAGCATTTT
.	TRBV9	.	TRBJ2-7	CASSVEGRGYEQYF	TGTGCCAGCAGCGTAGAGGGTAGAGGGTACGAGCAGTACTTC
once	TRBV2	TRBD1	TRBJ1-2	CASTYTTGTYGYTF	TGTGCCAGCACGTACACGACAGGGACCTATGGCTACACCTTC
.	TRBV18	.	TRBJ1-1	CASSPATGRNTEAFF	TGTGCCAGCTCACCGGCGACGGGTAGGAACACTGAAGCTTTCTTT
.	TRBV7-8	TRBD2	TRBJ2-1	CASSWGGTIDEQFF	TGTGCCAGCAGCTGGGGAGGGACTATTGATGAGCAGTTCTTC
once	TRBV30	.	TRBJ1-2	CAWSADISYGYTF	TGTGCCTGGAGTGCCGACATTTCCTATGGCTACACCTTC
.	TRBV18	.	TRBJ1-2	CASSPPKGPIYGYTF	TGTGCCAGCTCACCACCGAAGGGGCCAATCTATGGCTACACCTTC
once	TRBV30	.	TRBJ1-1	CAWSQTMGNTEAFF	TGTGCCTGGAGTCAGACCATGGGGAACACTGAAGCTTTCTTT
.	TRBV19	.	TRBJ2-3	CASSYIGTDTQYF	TGTGCCAGTAGCTATATAGGTACAGATACGCAGTATTTT
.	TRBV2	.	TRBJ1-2	CASSDPAGSNYGYTF	TGTGCCAGCAGTGATCCCGCAGGCTCTAACTATGGCTACACCTTC
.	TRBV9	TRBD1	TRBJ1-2	CASSRRQGGGYGYTF	TGTGCCAGCAGCCGACGACAGGGGGGCGGCTATGGCTACACCTTC
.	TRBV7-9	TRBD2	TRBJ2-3	CASAARGDPTDTQYF	TGTGCCTCCGCGGCCCGGGGGGACCCGACAGATACGCAGTATTTT
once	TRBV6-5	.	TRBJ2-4	CASKTSVWPNIQYF	TGTGCCAGCAAGACCTCCGTCTGGCCCAACATTCAGTACTTC
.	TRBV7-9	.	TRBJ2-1	CASSSHPTGPQDYNEQFF	TGTGCCAGCAGCTCGCACCCCACAGGGCCCCAGGATTACAATGAGCAGTTCTTC
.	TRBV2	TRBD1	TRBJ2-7	CASRGQPRTYEQYF	TGTGCCAGCCGGGGACAGCCTAGAACCTACGAGCAGTACTTC
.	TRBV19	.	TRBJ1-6	CASSRQEGIFYNSPLHF	TGTGCCAGTAGTCGTCAGGAGGGAATCTTTTATAATTCACCCCTCCACTTT
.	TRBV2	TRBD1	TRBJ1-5	CASSEDQTGGQPQHF	TGTGCCAGCAGTGAAGACCAAACAGGGGGCCAGCCCCAGCATTTT
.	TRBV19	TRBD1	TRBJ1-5	CASSTGARSNQPQHF	TGTGCCAGTTCGACAGGGGCGAGGAGCAATCAGCCCCAGCATTTT
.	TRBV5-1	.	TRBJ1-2	CASSSQGDYGYTF	TGCGCCAGCAGTTCACAGGGAGACTATGGCTACACCTTC
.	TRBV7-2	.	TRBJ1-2	CASSLTGYGYTF	TGTGCCAGCAGCCTTACAGGGTATGGCTACACCTTC
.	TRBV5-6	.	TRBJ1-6	CASSFKGSRSPLHF	TGTGCCAGCAGCTTTAAGGGGTCACGTTCACCCCTCCACTTT
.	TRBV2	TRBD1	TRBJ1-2	CASRDPGTGGVLFGYTF	TGTGCCAGCAGGGACCCTGGGACAGGGGGCGTTTTATTTGGCTACACCTTC
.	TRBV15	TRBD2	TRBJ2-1	CATRGEGAYNEQFF	TGTGCCACCAGAGGGGAGGGTGCCTACAATGAGCAGTTCTTC
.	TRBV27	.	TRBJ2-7	CASRRTGTPSYEQYF	TGTGCCAGCAGACGTACCGGGACACCCTCCTACGAGCAGTACTTC
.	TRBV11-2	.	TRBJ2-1	CASSLGDNEQFF	TGTGCCAGCAGCTTAGGGGACAATGAGCAGTTCTTC
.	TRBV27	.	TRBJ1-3	CASSPYPGNTIYF	TGTGCCAGCAGTCCCTATCCTGGAAACACCATATATTTT
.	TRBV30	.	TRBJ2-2	CACHTGTYTGELFF	TGTGCCTGTCATACCGGGACATACACCGGGGAGCTGTTTTTT
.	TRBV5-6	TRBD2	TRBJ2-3	CASSPTAGALLTDTQYF	TGTGCCAGCAGCCCAACAGCGGGGGCCCTGCTCACAGATACGCAGTATTTT
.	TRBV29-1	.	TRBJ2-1	CSVVGSYNEQFF	TGCAGCGTTGTTGGGTCCTACAATGAGCAGTTCTTC
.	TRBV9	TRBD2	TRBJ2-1	CASSHPITGGAPLGNEQFF	TGTGCCAGCAGTCATCCGATTACGGGGGGGGCTCCCCTTGGCAATGAGCAGTTCTTC
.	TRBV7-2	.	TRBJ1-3	CASSLVGDLVRRNTIYF	TGTGCCAGCAGCTTAGTGGGGGATCTCGTGCGTAGAAACACCATATATTTT
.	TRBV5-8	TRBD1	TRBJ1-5	CASSPRTGHQPQHF	TGTGCCAGCAGCCCACGGACAGGTCACCAGCCCCAGCATTTT
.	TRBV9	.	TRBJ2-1	CASSAPSSYNEQFF	TGTGCCAGCAGCGCCCCTAGCTCCTACAATGAGCAGTTCTTC
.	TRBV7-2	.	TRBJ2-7	CASSRDRISEQYF	TGTGCCAGCAGCCGGGACCGTATTTCGGAGCAGTACTTC